The next 30 T cell receptor beta chains were all read from a single sample in a study of T cell clonality in common variable immunodeficiency. This table comes from immunoSEQ multiplex PCR, and its TCRdb copy is limited to in-frame clones, with some not included. The sample is made up of some 40,000 clones, none counted only once. The sequenced material came from peripheral blood mononuclear cells. Receptors were obtained from a person aged 18 to 75 in good health.

Ten or more counts support this clone. With the read ending 3 residues before the CDR3 end, the germline J gene is used to fill in that end. The chain combines TRBV10-3 with TRBJ2-3; TRBD2 might be the D (5 bases). V shed 2 bases and J shed 6 bases, with 15 bases lying between them. Germline values: CDR1 ENHRY, CDR2 SYGVKD. The CDR3 totals 15 residues. The part of the CDR3 DNA that was read is TGTGCCATCAGTGAGAGGTCAGAGACGGGGGATACG. Protein product: CAISERSETGDT. The CDR3 in full is CAISERSETGDTQYF.

This clone was seen many times. Coverage ceases 3 residues before the CDR3 finishes, and the germline J gene fills in the end. The chain combines TRBV20-1 with TRBJ1-4, with 9 bases lining up with TRBD1. Germline loops: CDR1 DFQATT, CDR2 SNEGSKA (reference sequence). The CDR3 is 13 residues long. The CDR3 bases that were read are TGCAGTGCTGCCGGGACAGGGAATTCACCA. This sequence encodes CSAAGTGNSP. The full CDR3 protein is CSAAGTGNSPLFF.

The table lists this clone with many counts. The read ends 3 residues early relative to the CDR3; the germline J gene fills the gap. The rearrangement links TRBV5-1 to TRBJ2-3; 7 bases agree with TRBD1. This CDR3 region has 13 residues. The germline V gene encodes CDR1 SGHRS and CDR2 YFSETQ. CDR3 protein: CASSVGQQETQYF. The sequenced part of the CDR3 DNA is TGCGCCAGCAGCGTGGGACAGCAAGAGACG.

Turning to this clone: The read is 3 residues too short to cover the CDR3 end, so that end is filled in from the germline J gene. The J gene is TRBJ1-2, the V gene TRBV30; the D is unclear. This CDR3 is 11 amino acids long. The V gene's germline CDR1 is GTSNPN and CDR2 SVGIG (reference sequence). The CDR3 is CALLLSYDYTF. Incomplete CDR3 DNA: TGTGCCTTACTTCTTTCCTACGAC.

Many counts were recorded for this clone. The read gets to within 3 residues of the CDR3 end, and the germline J gene fills in the rest. V gene TRBV14 combines with J gene TRBJ2-5; TRBD1 matches at 7 bases. Germline trimming cut 6 bases from V and 0 bases from J; bases unmatched to any gene: 10. Germline V lookup: CDR1 SGHDN, CDR2 FVKESK. The CDR3 extends over 16 amino acids. The covered CDR3 bases are TGTGCCAGCAGTTCGGGACAGTTAAAGTACCAAGAGACC. Translated, it gives CASSSGQLKYQET. The CDR3 in its entirety is CASSSGQLKYQETQYF.

This clone was observed many times. Read data end 3 residues before the CDR3 end; the end is taken from the germline J gene. The chain joins TRBV6-2 or TRBV6-3 to TRBJ2-1; no definite D call. Germline assignment: CDR1 MNHEY and CDR2 SVGEGT. The CDR3 covers 14 residues. Deletions cut 0 bases from V and 0 bases from J, with 3 bases between. The sequenced CDR3 bases are TGTGCCAGCAGTTACTCTAGCTCCTACAATGAG. Translated, it gives CASSYSSSYNE. The whole CDR3 is CASSYSSSYNEQFF.

This clone was recorded many times. The read ends 3 residues before the CDR3 terminus; that terminus is restored from the germline J gene. The rearrangement joins TRBV18 to TRBJ2-1; 11 positions match TRBD2. Trimming took 3 bases from V and 9 from J; bases not matched to a gene: 7. CDR3 length equals 15 residues. Germline lookup yields CDR1 KGHSH and CDR2 LQKENI. CDR3 amino acids: CASSPSIAGGGEQFF. CDR3 DNA (partial): TGTGCCAGCTCACCGAGCATAGCGGGAGGGGGTGAG.

This clone was found a few times. The read ends 3 residues before the CDR3 terminus; that terminus is restored from the germline J gene. The chain uses TRBV29-1 and TRBJ2-7; D call uncertain. V dropped 6 bases and J dropped 5 bases, with 20 bases sitting between them. Germline lookup yields CDR1 SQVTM and CDR2 ANQGSEA. CDR3 size: 14 residues. The CDR3 loop is CSVAGLGPEDEQYF. The CDR3 bases that were read are TGCAGCGTGGCCGGGTTAGGCCCTGAAGACGAG.

This clone occurred many times. The read terminates 3 residues ahead of where the CDR3 ends, so the germline J gene completes it. The V call is TRBV14, the J call TRBJ1-4, with D perhaps TRBD1 (5 bases). Trimming took off 0 bases at V and 8 bases at J, with 13 bases between the two ends. The CDR3 runs 15 residues. Germline assignment: CDR1 SGHDN and CDR2 FVKESK. The sequenced CDR3 bases are TGTGCCAGCAGCCAAGATAGAGGGGTGGGCGAAAAA. It translates to CASSQDRGVGEK. The CDR3, in full, reads CASSQDRGVGEKLFF.

This clone was seen many times. The DNA read from the CDR3 is TGTGCCAGCAGCCCTCGCGGGGGGGCTGGTGAG. It is translated as CASSPRGGAGE. The CDR3 in its entirety is CASSPRGGAGEQFF. This sequence joins TRBV7-2 and TRBJ2-1, with TRBD2 matching 9 bases. The sequenced fragment ends 3 residues before the CDR3 boundary, so the rest is inferred from the germline J gene. V lost 5 bases, J lost 9 bases, and 8 bases stayed unmatched. The CDR3 has 14 residues. CDR1 is SGHTA, CDR2 FQGNSA, per germline. Together with reference TRBV7-2 and TRBJ2-1, the CDR3 gives the full variable domain: GAGVSQSPSNKVTEKGKDVELRCDPISGHTALYWYRQSLGQGLEFLIYFQGNSAPDKSGLPSDRFSAERTGGSVSTLTIQRTQQEDSAVYLCASSPRGGAGEQFFGPGTRLTVL.

This clone showed up many times. The CDR3 end is not reached by the read, which stops 3 residues before it; the germline J gene fills it in. The chain carries TRBV7-2 and TRBJ2-3, with D maybe TRBD2 (6 bases). Germline values: CDR1 SGHTA, CDR2 FQGNSA. The CDR3 loop spans 15 amino acids. V was clipped by 2 bases and J by 0 bases, with 9 bases between them. The sequenced CDR3 bases are TGTGCCAGCAGCTTAATGGCGGGGAGCACAGATACG. Encoded protein: CASSLMAGSTDT. The whole CDR3 is CASSLMAGSTDTQYF.

This clone was detected many times. The CDR3 spells CATSRALGLAGPGELFF. CDR3 bases read: TGTGCCACCAGCAGAGCTTTGGGACTAGCGGGACCCGGGGAG. The chain has TRBV15 and TRBJ2-2; 13 positions match TRBD2. The read falls 3 residues short of the CDR3 end, and the missing part is taken from the germline J gene. CDR1 LNHNV and CDR2 YYDKDF come from the germline V gene (reference sequence). V was clipped by 1 base and J by 6 bases; unmatched bases: 5. The CDR3 totals 17 residues.

With respect to this clone: The read comes to an end 3 residues before the CDR3 does, leaving the germline J gene to fill in the end. The genes are TRBV29-1 and TRBJ2-1, with 9 bases matching TRBD2. CDR3 length: 16 residues. V shed 0 bases and J 7 bases; nucleotides not matched to a gene: 10. Germline V lookup: CDR1 SQVTM, CDR2 ANQGSEA. The sequenced CDR3 bases are TGCAGCGTTGAAGAGATAGGACTAGCGTCAGCAAATGAG. Encoded protein: CSVEEIGLASANE. In full, the CDR3 reads CSVEEIGLASANEQFF.

In its sample, this clone was seen a few times. Incomplete CDR3 DNA: TGTGCCAGCGAGGGGACTAGCGGGAGCAGTGGGACC. Residues: CASEGTSGSSGT. The full CDR3 sequence reads CASEGTSGSSGTQYF. This sequence joins TRBV2 and TRBJ2-5, with 14 bases aligning to TRBD2. Sequencing ends 3 residues short of the CDR3 end; the germline J gene provides the rest. Per germline, CDR1 SNHLY and CDR2 FYNNEI. J gave up 7 bases and V 8 bases, and 9 bases lay outside the gene matches. This CDR3 has 15 amino acids.

A word on this clone: The read ends 3 residues before the CDR3 terminus; that terminus is restored from the germline J gene. V usage is TRBV20-1 and J usage is TRBJ2-1, with D perhaps TRBD1 (6 bases). Germline V gene data show CDR1 as DFQATT and CDR2 as SNEGSKA (reference sequence). This CDR3 is 14 amino acids long. With 0 bases removed from V and 7 bases from J, the gap between germline ends came to 13 bases. The CDR3 region is CSARDQGQGNEQFF. CDR3 bases read: TGCAGTGCTAGAGATCAAGGTCAGGGGAATGAG.

This clone has a count of ten or more. The read ends 3 residues shy of where the CDR3 ends; the end is completed using the germline J gene. The gene calls are TRBV20-1 and TRBJ1-5; tentatively, D is TRBD1 (5 bases). This CDR3 has 12 residues. Germline CDR1 DFQATT, CDR2 SNEGSKA (reference sequence). V was cut by 5 bases and J by 6 bases, with 11 bases left in between. CDR3 bases read: TGCAGTGCTCGAGGGGCCGGTCAGCCC. This translates into CSARGAGQP. The complete CDR3 sequence is CSARGAGQPQHF.

This clone was counted at least ten times. The read terminates 3 residues before the CDR3 end, so the remaining end is supplied by the germline J gene. V and J are TRBV20-1 and TRBJ2-7, with TRBD1 matching over 8 bases. Germline V gene data show CDR1 as DFQATT and CDR2 as SNEGSKA (reference sequence). V gave up 0 bases and J gave up 4 bases; unmatched junction bases: 8. The CDR3 totals 15 residues. CDR3 sequence reads: CSARDNQGAWYEQYF. The sequenced CDR3 bases are TGCAGTGCTAGAGACAACCAGGGGGCTTGGTACGAG.

This clone was found many times. The DNA ends 3 residues before the CDR3 does, and the rest of the CDR3 is filled in from the germline J gene. V and J are TRBV2 and TRBJ2-2, with 7 bases lining up with TRBD1. Trimming at V came to 6 bases and at J to 5 bases, leaving 12 bases not matched to a gene. The CDR3 is 16 residues long. Germline lookup yields CDR1 SNHLY and CDR2 FYNNEI. This CDR3 is CASRKDRPPGTGELFF. The CDR3 DNA, read in part, is TGTGCCAGCAGAAAGGACAGGCCCCCAGGGACCGGGGAG.

Ten or more counts support this clone. The CDR3 end lies 3 residues beyond the end of the read and is filled in from the germline J gene. The V gene is TRBV29-1, the J gene TRBJ1-2, with D possibly TRBD1 on 5 matching bases. CDR1 and CDR2 from the germline V gene are SQVTM and ANQGSEA. The CDR3 is made up of 14 amino acids. V dropped 4 bases and J dropped 2 bases, with 14 bases sitting between them. Here the CDR3 reads CSVGNMEGNYGYTF. Partial CDR3 DNA: TGCAGCGTTGGCAATATGGAGGGGAACTATGGC.

This clone occurred many times. The read is 3 residues too short to cover the CDR3 end, so that end is filled in from the germline J gene. The chain has TRBV18 and TRBJ1-2, with 11 bases lining up with TRBD1. Germline V lookup: CDR1 KGHSH, CDR2 LQKENI. The CDR3 has 15 amino acids. CDR3 amino acids: CASSPRTGGEKGYTF. Partial CDR3 DNA: TGTGCCAGCTCACCTAGGACAGGGGGCGAGAAAGGC.

This clone was observed many times. The sequenced fragment ends 3 residues before the CDR3 boundary, so the rest is inferred from the germline J gene. The rearrangement links TRBV5-4 to TRBJ2-5; 8 bases align to TRBD2. V trimming: 5 bases; J trimming: 5 bases; junction bases outside the gene matches: 11. The CDR3 length is 15 residues. Germline V gene sequence: CDR1 SGHNT, CDR2 YYREEE (reference sequence). The CDR3 bases that were read are TGTGCCAGCAGTGACCATAGCGGGACGTGGGAGACC. It specifies CASSDHSGTWET. The entire CDR3 is CASSDHSGTWETQYF.

This clone occurred many times. The read ends 3 residues shy of where the CDR3 ends; the end is completed using the germline J gene. The chain combines TRBV19 with TRBJ2-3; a possible D gene is TRBD1 (5 bases). The V and J ends lost 6 bases and 0 bases respectively, with 13 bases between them. This CDR3 comprises 15 residues. Germline CDR1 and CDR2: LNHDA and SQIVND (reference sequence). The DNA read from the CDR3 is TGTGCCAGTAGATTATCCGGACACAGCACAGATACG. The encoded protein is CASRLSGHSTDT. The full CDR3 protein reads CASRLSGHSTDTQYF.

With respect to this clone: Read coverage stops 3 residues before the CDR3 terminus; the germline J gene supplies the remainder. At the DNA level, this CDR3 is encoded by other sequences in the same sample as well. V is TRBV5-1 and J is TRBJ2-7; D remains ambiguous. Looked up from germline, CDR1 is SGHRS and CDR2 is YFSETQ. CDR3 length: 13 amino acids. Trimming stripped 0 bases from V and 5 bases from J, with 9 bases between. Incomplete CDR3 DNA: TGCGCCAGCAGCTTGGTGGGCGCCCACGAG. Its translation is CASSLVGAHE. Given in full, the CDR3 is CASSLVGAHEQYF.

This clone was counted between two and nine times. The sequence runs out 3 residues before the end of the CDR3; the remainder is reconstructed from the germline J gene. The rearrangement uses TRBV5-1 and TRBJ2-7, with 11 bases fitting TRBD2. The CDR3 is made up of 17 amino acids. Germline V gene lookup returns CDR1 SGHRS and CDR2 YFSETQ. The V and J ends lost 4 bases and 4 bases, in that order; junction bases with no gene match: 13. The CDR3 bases that were read are TGCGCCAGCAGCCCCTTCGGGGGACTAGCGGACCGATACGAG. Its protein product is CASSPFGGLADRYE. The complete CDR3 sequence is CASSPFGGLADRYEQYF.

This clone has ten or more counts. The CDR3 extends 3 residues past the end of the read, so its final part is completed from the germline J gene. The rearrangement uses TRBV20-1 and TRBJ1-5; TRBD1 is a possible D gene (5 bases). The CDR3 runs 13 residues. CDR1 is DFQATT and CDR2 is SNEGSKA in the germline V gene (reference sequence). V dropped 4 bases and J dropped 5 bases, with 12 bases sitting between them. CDR3 protein: CSAKPTDYQPQHF. The sequenced part of the CDR3 DNA is TGCAGTGCTAAGCCGACAGACTATCAGCCC.

This clone was found many times. The CDR3 loop is CASSSPGGGPYNEQFF. The covered CDR3 bases are TGTGCCAGCAGCTCACCCGGCGGGGGCCCCTACAATGAG. J is TRBJ2-1 and V is TRBV7-6; tentative D call: TRBD2 (7 bases). Sequencing ends 3 residues short of the CDR3 end; the germline J gene provides the rest. The CDR3 sequence is 16 residues long. Looked up from germline, CDR1 is SGHVS and CDR2 is FNYEAQ. Trimming left V 4 bases short and J 2 bases short, with 15 bases between.

This clone was detected ten times or more. With the read ending 3 residues before the CDR3 end, the germline J gene is used to fill in that end. The V and J genes are TRBV23-1 and TRBJ2-5; D perhaps matches TRBD1 (6 bases). TRBV23-1 is flagged as an ORF with uncertain function. Deletions cut 2 bases from V and 1 base from J, with 20 bases between. This CDR3 is 18 amino acids long. Partial CDR3 DNA: TGCGCCAGCAGTCAAGGACGGTCGGGACATCTCATCCAAGAGACC. Amino acid sequence: CASSQGRSGHLIQET. The entire CDR3 is CASSQGRSGHLIQETQYF.

This clone was observed at least ten times. The CDR3 bases that were read are TGCGCCAGCAGCCAAGGGAACATAGCGGTATCCTACAATGAG. Translation: CASSQGNIAVSYNE. The whole CDR3 protein is CASSQGNIAVSYNEQFF. This sequence joins TRBV4-1 and TRBJ2-1; maybe TRBD2 (6 bases). The sequenced fragment ends 3 residues before the CDR3 boundary, so the rest is inferred from the germline J gene. Germline CDR1 and CDR2: MGHRA and YSYEKL. This CDR3 contains 17 residues. V lost 1 base, J lost 1 base, and 14 bases lay in between.

This clone occurred many times. The read halts 3 residues ahead of the CDR3 end, with the missing end drawn from the germline J gene. V and J are TRBV9 and TRBJ2-5; D unclear. CDR1 SGDLS and CDR2 YYNGEE come from the germline V gene. The CDR3 loop spans 15 amino acids. With 1 base removed from V and 0 bases from J, the gap between germline ends came to 10 bases. The CDR3 sequence is CASSVFGNYQETQYF. CDR3 DNA (partial): TGTGCCAGCAGCGTATTTGGTAACTACCAAGAGACC. Combining the CDR3 with reference TRBV9 and TRBJ2-5 gives the whole variable domain DSGVTQTPKHLITATGQRVTLRCSPRSGDLSVYWYQQSLDQGLQFLIQYYNGEERAKGNILERFSAQQFPDLHSELNLSSLELGDSALYFCASSVFGNYQETQYFGPGTRLLVL.

This clone has just a few counts. The CDR3 is cut off 3 residues early in the read; its end comes from the germline J gene. The chain couples TRBV19 to TRBJ1-1; D perhaps matches TRBD1 (5 bases). The germline gives CDR1 LNHDA, CDR2 SQIVND (reference sequence). The CDR3 extends over 16 amino acids. The part of the CDR3 DNA that was read is TGTGCCGGGGGGAACGCCCGAACATGGGGAACCTACGAG. This codes for CAGGNARTWGTYE. The entire CDR3 sequence reads CAGGNARTWGTYEAFF.